This T cell receptor (beta chain) was sequenced during a study of a mutant IDH1 vaccine in newly diagnosed glioma. Method: immunoSEQ multiplex PCR; TCRdb's copy keeps in-frame clones and lacks some. The sample has some 48,000 clones, roughly 84% seen once. Time point here: week 35, safety follow-up. The content of each vaccine dose was 300 ug of mutant IDH1 20-mer peptide, and topical imiquimod accompanied it. The table lists this clone with a count of one. The target antigen is unknown. V gave up 5 bases and J gave up 2 bases, with 15 bases separating them. Germline values: CDR1 SGHVS, CDR2 FQNEAQ. CDR3 length: 15 amino acids.

The receptor's source is a man aged 40-49 years with glioma. The chain is built from TRBV7-8 and TRBJ1-2; TRBD1 is a possible D gene (5 bases). Sample: PBMCs, taken from a glioma patient whose treatment included an IDH1 peptide vaccine. CDR3 sequence: CASSPGARMNYGYTF. CDR3 DNA sequence: TGTGCCAGCAGCCCCGGGGCCCGGATGAACTATGGCTACACCTTC.